This section outlines one TCR beta chain sequence together with its context. Profiled with immunoSEQ multiplex PCR; TCRdb holds only in-frame clones, not every one. The sample has 9,500 to 14,000 clones; around four fifths are singletons. Trimming removed 2 bases at V and 0 bases at J, with 10 bases between. This CDR3 is built from 16 residues. CDR1 MGHRA and CDR2 YSYEKL come from the germline V gene. This sample was included in a study of T cell changes during pregnancy in multiple sclerosis. The TCR comes from a female donor in good health, enrolled as a control in a pregnancy study. V and J are TRBV4-1 and TRBJ2-2; D is perhaps TRBD1 (5 bases). The sequencing here drew on CD8+ T cells from peripheral blood mononuclear cells, taken after pregnancy. The CDR3 DNA reads TGCGCCAGCAGCCAAAGGGGCCCGTCGAACACCGGGGAGCTGTTTTTT. This codes for CASSQRGPSNTGELFF.